This T cell receptor (beta chain) was identified in a study of OX40 agonist ivuxolimab in advanced cancers. At the level of the study: In this cohort, patients received ivuxolimab, an agonistic anti-OX40 (CD134) antibody. Study-level results: Relatively little clonal expansion, among the lowest observed, appeared in partial responders at 0.1-3.0 mg/kg. The mean number of expanded clones was higher in CD8+ T cells than in CD4+. Low normalized clonal expansion also occurred in some nonresponding patients.

The protocol was immunoSEQ multiplex PCR, while the TCRdb copy is restricted to in-frame clones and leaves out a portion. The sample has approximately 52,000 clones; 65% to 85% are singletons. The CDR3 runs 11 residues. Germline CDR1 and CDR2: SEHNR and FQNEAQ (reference sequence). V was pared by 4 bases and J by 12 bases, with 13 bases between. Worth noting for this clone: The antigen is not known.

The gene calls are TRBV7-9 and TRBJ2-7; D could derive from TRBD1 or TRBD2 (7 bases each). The receptor was derived from an adult with an advanced solid tumor such as melanoma, head and neck, liver or kidney cancer. The input for sequencing was CD4+ or CD8+ T cells sorted from blood, taken in a trial of the OX40 agonist ivuxolimab. The CDR3 sequence: CASSSGGVAYF. In DNA form, the CDR3 reads TGTGCCAGCAGCTCAGGGGGGGTGGCGTACTTC. Looking up the rest from reference TRBV7-9 and TRBJ2-7 gives the full variable domain: DTGVSQNPRHKITKRGQNVTFRCDPISEHNRLYWYRQTLGQGPEFLTYFQNEAQLEKSRLLSDRFSAERPKGSFSTLEIQRTEQGDSAMYLCASSSGGVAYFGPGTRLTVT.